This T cell receptor (beta chain) originates from a study of regulatory T cells in long-lasting Graves disease. The time point: newly diagnosed GD, antithyroid drugs for less than 3 months. The TCR library was prepared using RNA isolated from PBMCs. The authors built TCR beta libraries using iRepertoire HTBI primers and Arm-PCR of CDR3 regions. A single record per CDR3 protein comes from TCRdb applying MiXCR to the multiplex PCR reads. The sample has about 620,000 distinct CDR3 sequences; around 15% are singletons. Study findings and constraints: Favored gene segments in persistent disease were TRBV28, TRBJ1-2 and TRBJ2-5.

This clonotype was picked up many times. Its antigen is undetermined. V gave up 6 bases and J gave up 1 base, with 7 bases separating them. Germline CDR1 MDHEN, CDR2 SYDVKM. The CDR3 runs to 13 residues. The same sample was also used in a study of T cells in Graves' hyperthyroidism and ophthalmopathy. That study reports: A set of HTBI primers served as the primers for a first-round RT-PCR of the TCR CDR3.

This receptor was obtained from a woman younger than 45 with Graves disease. V and J are TRBV28 and TRBJ1-5; a weak D match, TRBD1 (5 bases). The source was peripheral blood mononuclear cells (PBMCs), collected at new diagnosis, from a patient treated with antithyroid drugs. CDR3 residues: CASSRDSNQPQHF. CDR3 DNA sequence: TGTGCCAGCAGCCGGGACAGCAATCAGCCCCAGCATTTT.